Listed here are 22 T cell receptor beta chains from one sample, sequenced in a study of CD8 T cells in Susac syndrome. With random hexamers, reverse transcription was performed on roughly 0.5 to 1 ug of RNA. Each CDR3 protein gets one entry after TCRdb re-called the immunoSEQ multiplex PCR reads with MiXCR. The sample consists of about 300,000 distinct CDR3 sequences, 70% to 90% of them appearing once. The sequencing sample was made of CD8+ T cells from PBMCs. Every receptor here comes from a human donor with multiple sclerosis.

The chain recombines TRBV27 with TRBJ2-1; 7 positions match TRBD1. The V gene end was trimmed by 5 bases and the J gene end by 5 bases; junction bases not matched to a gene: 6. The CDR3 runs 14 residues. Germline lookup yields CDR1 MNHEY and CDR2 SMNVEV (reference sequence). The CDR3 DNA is TGTGCCAGCAGTGACAGGGCTCCTGACAATGAGCAGTTCTTC. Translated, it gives CASSDRAPDNEQFF.

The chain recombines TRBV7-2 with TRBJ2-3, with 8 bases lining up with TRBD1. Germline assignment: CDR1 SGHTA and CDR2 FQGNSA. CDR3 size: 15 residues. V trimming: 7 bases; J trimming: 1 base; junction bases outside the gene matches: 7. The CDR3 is CASTRTGMGTDTQYF. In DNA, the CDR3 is TGTGCCAGCACCCGGACAGGGATGGGCACAGATACGCAGTATTTT.

The CDR3: CASSLSLAGGNEQFF. The CDR3 DNA is TGTGCCAGCAGCTTAAGTCTAGCGGGTGGCAATGAGCAGTTCTTC. This chain uses TRBV7-3 with TRBJ2-1; TRBD2 aligns across 8 bases. The germline gives CDR1 SGHTA, CDR2 FQGTGA. Germline trimming cut 1 base from V and 6 bases from J; bases unmatched to any gene: 5. This CDR3 is 15 amino acids long.

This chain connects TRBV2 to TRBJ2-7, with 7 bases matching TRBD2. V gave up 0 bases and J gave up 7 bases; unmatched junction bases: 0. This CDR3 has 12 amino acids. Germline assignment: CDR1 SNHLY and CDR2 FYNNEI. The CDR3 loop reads CASSEAGGEQYF. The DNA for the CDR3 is TGTGCCAGCAGTGAAGCGGGAGGGGAGCAGTACTTC.

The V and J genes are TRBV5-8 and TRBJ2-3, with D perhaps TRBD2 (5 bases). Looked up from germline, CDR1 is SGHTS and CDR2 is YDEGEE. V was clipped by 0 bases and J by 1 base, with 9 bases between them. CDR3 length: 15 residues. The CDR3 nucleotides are TGTGCCAGCAGCTTGGGTGTGAGGGGCACAGATACGCAGTATTTT. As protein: CASSLGVRGTDTQYF.

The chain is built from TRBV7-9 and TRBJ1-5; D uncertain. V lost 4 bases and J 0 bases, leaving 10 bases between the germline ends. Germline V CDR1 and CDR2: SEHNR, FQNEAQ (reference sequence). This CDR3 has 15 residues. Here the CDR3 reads CASSSDPFSNQPQHF. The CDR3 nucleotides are TGTGCCAGCAGCTCGGACCCCTTTAGCAATCAGCCCCAGCATTTT.

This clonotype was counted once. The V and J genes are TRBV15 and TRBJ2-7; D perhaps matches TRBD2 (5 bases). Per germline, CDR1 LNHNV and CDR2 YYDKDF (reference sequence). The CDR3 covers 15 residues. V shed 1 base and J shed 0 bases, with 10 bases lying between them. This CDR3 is CATSRVASSSYEQYF. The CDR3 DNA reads TGTGCCACCAGCAGAGTAGCTAGCAGCTCCTACGAGCAGTACTTC.

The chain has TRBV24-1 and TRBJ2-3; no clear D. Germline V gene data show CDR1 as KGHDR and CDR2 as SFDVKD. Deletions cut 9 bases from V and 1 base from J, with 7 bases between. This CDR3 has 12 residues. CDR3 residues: CATGVGTDTQYF. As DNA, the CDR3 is TGTGCCACCGGGGTCGGCACAGATACGCAGTATTTT.

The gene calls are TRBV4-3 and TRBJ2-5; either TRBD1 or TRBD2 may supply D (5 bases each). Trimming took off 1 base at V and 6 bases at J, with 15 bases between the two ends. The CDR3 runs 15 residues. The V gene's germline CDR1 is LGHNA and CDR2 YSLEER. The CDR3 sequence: CASSQVSRDLKTQYF. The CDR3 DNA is TGCGCCAGCAGCCAAGTAAGCAGGGACCTCAAGACCCAGTACTTC.

CDR3 coding DNA: TGTGCCAGCAGCATTCGGGACCGAGGAGAAAAACTGTTTTTT. Translated, it gives CASSIRDRGEKLFF. The genes are TRBV28 and TRBJ1-4; TRBD1 might be the D (5 bases). The CDR3 spans 14 residues. Germline V lookup: CDR1 MDHEN, CDR2 SYDVKM. V shed 6 bases and J shed 8 bases, with 16 bases lying between them.

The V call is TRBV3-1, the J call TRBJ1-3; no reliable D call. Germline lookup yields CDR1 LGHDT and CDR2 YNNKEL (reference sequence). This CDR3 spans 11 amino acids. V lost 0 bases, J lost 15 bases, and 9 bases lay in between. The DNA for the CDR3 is TGTGCCAGCAGCCAAGAGCCTCCTGGATATTTT. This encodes CASSQEPPGYF.

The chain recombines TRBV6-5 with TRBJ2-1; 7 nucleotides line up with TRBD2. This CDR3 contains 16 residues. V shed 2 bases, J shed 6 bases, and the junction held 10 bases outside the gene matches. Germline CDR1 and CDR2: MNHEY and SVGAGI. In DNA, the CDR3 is TGTGCCAGCAGTTACACGGGAGTAGGGGAGGGCAATGAGCAGTTCTTC. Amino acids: CASSYTGVGEGNEQFF.

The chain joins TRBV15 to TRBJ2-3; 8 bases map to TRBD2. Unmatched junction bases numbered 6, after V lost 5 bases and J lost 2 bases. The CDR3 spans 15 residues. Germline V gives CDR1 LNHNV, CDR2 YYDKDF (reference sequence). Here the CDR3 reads CATSGLAGHTDTQYF. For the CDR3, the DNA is TGTGCCACCAGCGGGTTAGCGGGGCACACAGATACGCAGTATTTT.

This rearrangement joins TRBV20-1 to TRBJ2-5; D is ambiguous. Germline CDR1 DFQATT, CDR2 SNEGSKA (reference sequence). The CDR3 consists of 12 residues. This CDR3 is CSGISWQETQYF. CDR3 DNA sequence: TGCAGCGGAATAAGTTGGCAAGAGACCCAGTACTTC.

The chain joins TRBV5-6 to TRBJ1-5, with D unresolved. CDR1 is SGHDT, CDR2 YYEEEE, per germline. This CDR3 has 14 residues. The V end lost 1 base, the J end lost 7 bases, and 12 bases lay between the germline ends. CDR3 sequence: CASSLSTPPQPQHF. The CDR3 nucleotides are TGTGCCAGCAGCTTGTCGACCCCGCCACAGCCCCAGCATTTT.

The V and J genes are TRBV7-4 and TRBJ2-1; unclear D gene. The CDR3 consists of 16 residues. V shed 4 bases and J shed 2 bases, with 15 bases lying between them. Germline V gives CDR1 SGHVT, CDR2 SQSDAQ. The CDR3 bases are TGTGCCAGCAGCTCCGGGCCTACCGGCGCCTACAATGAGCAGTTCTTC. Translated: CASSSGPTGAYNEQFF.

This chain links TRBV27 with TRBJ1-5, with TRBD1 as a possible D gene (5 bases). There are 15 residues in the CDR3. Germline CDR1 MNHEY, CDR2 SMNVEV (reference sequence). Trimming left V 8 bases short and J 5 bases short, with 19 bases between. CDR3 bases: TGTGCCAGCTCCAAAGTCAGGGAGGAGGATCAGCCCCAGCATTTT. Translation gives CASSKVREEDQPQHF.

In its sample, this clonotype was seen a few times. The DNA for the CDR3 is TGTGCCAGTTCCTTGGGGGGGGAAGCTTTCTTT. Amino acid sequence: CASSLGGEAFF. V usage is TRBV28 and J usage is TRBJ1-1; possible D gene TRBD1, 5 bases. Germline V gene sequence: CDR1 MDHEN, CDR2 SYDVKM. Trimming removed 9 bases from V and 8 bases from J, with 13 bases in between. The CDR3 length is 11 residues. The full variable domain, its missing parts supplied by reference TRBV28 and TRBJ1-1, is DVKVTQSSRYLVKRTGEKVFLECVQDMDHENMFWYRQDPGLGLRLIYFSYDVKMKEKGDIPEGYSVSREKKERFSLILESASTNQTSMYLCASSLGGEAFFGQGTRLTVV.

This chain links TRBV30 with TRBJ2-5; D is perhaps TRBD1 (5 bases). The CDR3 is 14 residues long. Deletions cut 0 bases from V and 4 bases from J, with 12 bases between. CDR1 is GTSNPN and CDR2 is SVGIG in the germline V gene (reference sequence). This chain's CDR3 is CAWSVQDGPETQYF. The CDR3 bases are TGTGCCTGGAGTGTACAGGATGGACCAGAGACCCAGTACTTC.

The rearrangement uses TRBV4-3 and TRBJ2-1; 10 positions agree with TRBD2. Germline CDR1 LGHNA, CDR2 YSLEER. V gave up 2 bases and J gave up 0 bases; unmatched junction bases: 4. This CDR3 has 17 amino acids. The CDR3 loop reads CASSQSTSGISYNEQFF. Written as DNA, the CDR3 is TGCGCCAGCAGCCAATCAACTAGCGGGATCTCCTACAATGAGCAGTTCTTC.

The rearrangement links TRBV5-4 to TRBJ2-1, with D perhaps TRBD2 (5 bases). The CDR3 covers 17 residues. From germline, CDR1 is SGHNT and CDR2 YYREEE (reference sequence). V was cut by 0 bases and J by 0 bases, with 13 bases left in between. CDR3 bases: TGTGCCAGCAGCTTGGACCGTAGCGCTTTCTCCTACAATGAGCAGTTCTTC. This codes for CASSLDRSAFSYNEQFF.

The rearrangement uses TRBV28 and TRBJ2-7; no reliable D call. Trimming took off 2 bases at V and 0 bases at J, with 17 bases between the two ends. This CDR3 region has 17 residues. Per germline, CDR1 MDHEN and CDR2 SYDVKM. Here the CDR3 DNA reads TGTGCCAGCAGTTTAAATCCCAGGCAGTCTTCCTCCTACGAGCAGTACTTC. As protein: CASSLNPRQSSSYEQYF.